The rows below give T cell receptor beta chains drawn from one sample of a study of Ad26.COV2.S vaccination and SARS-CoV-2 variants. Sequenced by immunoSEQ multiplex PCR; TCRdb stores in-frame clones only, minus some. The repertoire holds hundreds of thousands of clones, with about 90% as singletons. The sequences come from peripheral blood, collected in a trial of Ad26.COV2.S vaccine versus placebo. The receptors shown here come from a person between 18 and 60 years old who received the Ad26.COV2.S COVID-19 vaccine or a placebo. CDR3s leave out the opening cysteine and the closing phenylalanine or tryptophan. Each record gives: V gene, CDR3 protein.

TRBV6-5 | ASSYLGTGVQETQY
TRBV12-3/TRBV12-4 | ASSLGPGSEAF
TRBV5-1 | ASSLVGGSGYEQY
TRBV7-2 | ASSLAAGGDSPLH
TRBV11-3 | ASSQGRLSGANVLT
TRBV6-5 | ASNTGGVGELF
TRBV12-3/TRBV12-4 | ASSPGNYNEQF
TRBV27 | ASSFAGGSYNEQF
TRBV5-1 | ASSTQGNEQF
TRBV13 | ASSFGRFNQPQH
TRBV6-6 | ASSGTGTVNTEAF
TRBV14 | ASNSRGGNTEAF
TRBV5-1 | ASSLAGYGTYEQY
TRBV6-5 | ASTHQGDGELF
TRBV6-2/TRBV6-3 | ASSYRGQGRGYT
TRBV5-8 | ARGLAGVKETQY
TRBV4-2 | ASSQESTNEKLF
TRBV3-1/TRBV3-2 | ASSRGTDGYT
TRBV6-6 | ASSYRSYNEQF
TRBV5-1 | ASSLTTAGANVLT
TRBV5-8 | ASSLVVGGQPQH
TRBV19 | ASSIAGGYT
TRBV7-2 | ASSSWMMETQY
TRBV7-2 | ASSLEPAGSYNEQF
TRBV19 | ASSTTTSGDGT
TRBV7-2 | ASSPTSGGAGEQF
TRBV10-1 | ASRPGGGNTEAF
TRBV5-1 | ASSLAGDRETQY
TRBV10-3 | AIRSDVGQPQH
TRBV7-9 | ASSFTGTGNEAF
TRBV5-1 | ASRQGANQPQH
TRBV27 | ASRRPGLAGVGEQY
TRBV18 | ASSLDRGSSGNTIY
TRBV5-1 | ASSLVPYSARTGEGKLF
TRBV25-1 | ASSTGNRRSRQVAEAF
TRBV30 | AWSLDLNSPLH